This T cell receptor (beta chain) was identified in a study of OX40 agonist ivuxolimab in advanced cancers. Germline V gene lookup returns CDR1 SNHLY and CDR2 FYNNEI. Germline trimming cut 6 bases from V and 8 bases from J; bases unmatched to any gene: 4. The CDR3 covers 14 residues. Here immunoSEQ multiplex PCR was the method, and the copy in TCRdb shows in-frame clones only, minus some. The sample lists more than 60,000 clones; roughly 80% were seen once. This TCR was recovered from an adult with an advanced solid tumor such as melanoma, head and neck, liver or kidney cancer. The V and J genes are TRBV2 and TRBJ1-4; 12 bases agree with TRBD1. The sequencing here drew on CD4+ or CD8+ T cells sorted from blood, taken in a trial of the OX40 agonist ivuxolimab. CDR3 protein: CASSGDRGQEKLFF. In DNA form, the CDR3 reads TGTGCCAGCAGCGGGGACAGGGGGCAGGAAAAACTGTTTTTT.